This T cell receptor beta chain was sequenced in a study of T cells in tuberculosis. Study context: In South Africa, adults with active tuberculosis were compared with IGRA-negative and latently infected IGRA-positive adolescents. Findings and caveats of the study: Smaller distances to GMM-specific TCRs suggested their expansion in active tuberculosis.

The V gene lost 2 bases and the J gene lost 7 bases, with 18 bases spanning the gap. Germline V lookup: CDR1 LNHDA, CDR2 SQIVND (reference sequence). The CDR3 sequence is 16 residues long. Comments on this clone: Its antigen is as yet unknown.

Sequencing used immunoSEQ multiplex PCR; TCRdb keeps in-frame clones, though not all of them. The top ten hold roughly 6.2% of the sample, which has tens of thousands of clones, almost 97% seen once. V usage is TRBV19 and J usage is TRBJ1-5; tentative D call: TRBD1 (6 bases). The sequenced material came from PBMCs. The sequence was collected from a donor between 10 and 35 years old with latent tuberculosis or without tuberculosis infection. This CDR3 is CASSIITQGIYQPQHF. For the CDR3, the DNA is TGTGCCAGTAGTATAATCACCCAGGGGATATACCAGCCCCAGCATTTT.